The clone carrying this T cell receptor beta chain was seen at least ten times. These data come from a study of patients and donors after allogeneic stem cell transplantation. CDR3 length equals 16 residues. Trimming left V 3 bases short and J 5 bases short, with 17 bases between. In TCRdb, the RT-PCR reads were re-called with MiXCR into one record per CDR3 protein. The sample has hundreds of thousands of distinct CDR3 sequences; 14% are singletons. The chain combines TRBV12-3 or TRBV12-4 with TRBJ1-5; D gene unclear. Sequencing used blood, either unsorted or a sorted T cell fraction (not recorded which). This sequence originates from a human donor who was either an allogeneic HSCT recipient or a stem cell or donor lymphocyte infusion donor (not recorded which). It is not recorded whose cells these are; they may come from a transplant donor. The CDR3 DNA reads TGTGCCAGCAGTTTTTTTTTAGGTAGCCGATATCAGCCCCAGCATTTT. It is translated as CASSFFLGSRYQPQHF.